Given below is one T cell receptor (beta chain) in context. This sample is drawn from a study of T cell changes during pregnancy in multiple sclerosis. Using immunoSEQ multiplex PCR, the repertoire was profiled, and TCRdb retains in-frame clones only, with some absent. The sample has more than 90,000 clones, about 94% seen once. V lost 6 bases to trimming and J lost 0 bases, with 16 bases between them. The CDR3 runs 15 residues. Germline V gene sequence: CDR1 SGHRS, CDR2 YFSETQ. V and J are TRBV5-1 and TRBJ2-7, with D tentatively TRBD1 (6 bases). The source of this sequence is a female donor with multiple sclerosis, enrolled in a pregnancy study. The material was peripheral blood, obtained in the third trimester of pregnancy. CDR3: CASNRTVPFSYEQYF. The CDR3 DNA follows: TGCGCCAGCAACAGGACAGTCCCCTTCTCCTACGAGCAGTACTTC.